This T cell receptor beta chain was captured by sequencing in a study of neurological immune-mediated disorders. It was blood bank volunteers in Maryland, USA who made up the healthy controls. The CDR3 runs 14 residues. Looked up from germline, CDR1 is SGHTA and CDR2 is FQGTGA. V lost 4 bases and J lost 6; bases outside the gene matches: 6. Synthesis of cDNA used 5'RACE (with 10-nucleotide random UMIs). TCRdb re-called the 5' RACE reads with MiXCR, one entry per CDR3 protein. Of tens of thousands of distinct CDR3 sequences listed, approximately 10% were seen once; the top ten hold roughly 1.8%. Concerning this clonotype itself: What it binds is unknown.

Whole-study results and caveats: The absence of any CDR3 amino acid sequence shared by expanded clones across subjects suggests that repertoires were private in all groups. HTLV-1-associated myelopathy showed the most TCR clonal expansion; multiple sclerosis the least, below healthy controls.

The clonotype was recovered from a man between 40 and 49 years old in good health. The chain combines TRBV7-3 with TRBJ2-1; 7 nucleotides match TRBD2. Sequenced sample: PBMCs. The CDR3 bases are TGTGCCAGCAGCTCCCCCGGGAGGCTCAATGAGCAGTTCTTC. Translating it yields CASSSPGRLNEQFF.